What follows are 19 T cell receptor beta chains derived from one specimen sequenced in a study of control samples from healthy donors and cancer patients. Some clones are missing from TCRdb's copy, which holds only in-frame ones; the method was immunoSEQ multiplex PCR. The sample holds 90,000 or so clones, about 87% seen once. The sample comprised blood. The receptors shown here come from a woman in her sixties or seventies in good health.

In its sample, this clone was seen once. The CDR3 protein is CAWSGRDSYGYTF. CDR3 bases: TGTGCCTGGAGTGGTAGGGACAGCTATGGCTACACCTTC. The V gene is TRBV30, the J gene TRBJ1-2; 7 bases match TRBD1. Looked up from germline, CDR1 is GTSNPN and CDR2 is SVGIG (reference sequence). The CDR3 consists of 13 residues. Losses at the gene ends were 1 base for V and 4 bases for J; bases not matched to a gene: 3. Using reference TRBV30 and TRBJ1-2 for the parts outside the CDR3, the full variable domain is SQTIHQWPATLVQPVGSPLSLECTVEGTSNPNLYWYRQAAGRGLQLLFYSVGIGQISSEVPQNLSASRPQDRQFILSSKKLLLSDSGFYLCAWSGRDSYGYTFGSGTRLTVV.

The chain joins TRBV7-9 to TRBJ1-4; maybe TRBD1 (6 bases). Germline V lookup: CDR1 SEHNR, CDR2 FQNEAQ (reference sequence). The CDR3 length is 15 residues. The V end lost 3 bases, the J end lost 0 bases, and 8 bases lay between the germline ends. The CDR3 bases are TGTGCCAGCAGCTTGGACAGTACAACTAATGAAAAACTGTTTTTT. Protein: CASSLDSTTNEKLFF.

This rearrangement joins TRBV2 to TRBJ1-1; the match to TRBD1 covers 7 bases. The CDR3 consists of 14 residues. Germline lookup yields CDR1 SNHLY and CDR2 FYNNEI. Losses at the gene ends were 3 bases for V and 4 bases for J; bases not matched to a gene: 5. The CDR3 nucleotides read TGTGCCAGCAGTGATTCAGGGGGAGGCACTGAAGCTTTCTTT. Its protein is CASSDSGGGTEAFF.

The chain couples TRBV13 to TRBJ2-5, with 7 bases aligning to TRBD2. The V gene end was trimmed by 0 bases and the J gene end by 2 bases; junction bases not matched to a gene: 6. Germline V gene lookup returns CDR1 PRHDT and CDR2 FYEKMQ (reference sequence). The CDR3 consists of 16 residues. CDR3 residues: CASSLGSAGDQETQYF. The CDR3 bases are TGTGCCAGCAGCTTAGGGTCGGCGGGAGATCAAGAGACCCAGTACTTC.

The V gene is TRBV2, the J gene TRBJ2-7, with D unresolved. The CDR3 runs 12 residues. Germline V gives CDR1 SNHLY, CDR2 FYNNEI. Trimming removed 0 bases at V and 10 bases at J, with 10 bases between. The CDR3 DNA reads as TGTGCCAGCAGTGAAGCGCTTCAGGTCCAGTACTTC. Amino acids: CASSEALQVQYF. Supplemented by reference TRBV2 and TRBJ2-7, the full variable domain reads EPEVTQTPSHQVTQMGQEVILRCVPISNHLYFYWYRQILGQKVEFLVSFYNNEISEKSEIFDDQFSVERPDGSNFTLKIRSTKLEDSAMYFCASSEALQVQYFGPGTRLTVT.

The chain is built from TRBV27 and TRBJ2-7; 11 bases match TRBD1. Trimming cost V 6 bases and J 7 bases; bases outside gene matches: 5. Germline V gene sequence: CDR1 MNHEY, CDR2 SMNVEV (reference sequence). This CDR3 has 13 residues. The CDR3 DNA sequence: TGTGCCAGCAGCGGACAGGGGGCTTGGGAGCAGTACTTC. It yields the protein CASSGQGAWEQYF.

CDR3 sequence (DNA): TGCGCCAGCAGCTTTAGGGATCCCAGCCTCGATGAGCAGTTCTTC. This encodes CASSFRDPSLDEQFF. The chain has TRBV5-1 and TRBJ2-1; D gene unclear. The V end lost 2 bases, the J end lost 8 bases, and 17 bases lay between the germline ends. This CDR3 has 15 residues. The germline V gene has CDR1 SGHRS and CDR2 YFSETQ.

The chain employs TRBV20-1 and TRBJ1-2; tentatively, D is TRBD1 (6 bases). V was trimmed by 3 bases and J by 0 bases, leaving 11 bases between them. The CDR3 totals 14 residues. From germline, CDR1 is DFQATT and CDR2 SNEGSKA (reference sequence). The CDR3 DNA follows: TGCAGTGCTAGTCCCGGGACAACTAACTATGGCTACACCTTC. Its protein is CSASPGTTNYGYTF.

The rearrangement uses TRBV24-1 and TRBJ1-6; 10 nucleotides match TRBD1. This CDR3 region has 17 residues. The V gene end was trimmed by 5 bases and the J gene end by 8 bases; junction bases not matched to a gene: 11. Germline V gene sequence: CDR1 KGHDR, CDR2 SFDVKD. The CDR3 loop is CATSGQMGGQGYSPLHF. CDR3 in DNA: TGTGCCACCAGTGGACAAATGGGGGGACAGGGGTATTCACCCCTCCACTTT.

In this sample, this clone turned up a few times. The chain joins TRBV7-3 to TRBJ1-2, with TRBD1 as a possible D gene (6 bases). Deletions cut 5 bases from V and 4 bases from J, with 11 bases between. The CDR3 is 13 amino acids. The germline gives CDR1 SGHTA, CDR2 FQGTGA. In nucleotides, the CDR3 is TGTGCCAGCAGCCAACAGGGTGGCTATGGCTACACCTTC. This codes for CASSQQGGYGYTF.

The chain combines TRBV19 with TRBJ1-5; no firm D call. V was clipped by 6 bases and J by 10 bases, with 22 bases between them. Germline lookup yields CDR1 LNHDA and CDR2 SQIVND (reference sequence). This CDR3 spans 15 amino acids. DNA for the CDR3: TGTGCCAGTAGCTCAGGCCTTCCGGGGAAAACTCCCCAGCATTTT. Translating gives CASSSGLPGKTPQHF.

The chain uses TRBV20-1 and TRBJ1-3; D is perhaps TRBD1 (6 bases). CDR3 size: 15 residues. Germline CDR1 DFQATT, CDR2 SNEGSKA (reference sequence). V lost 5 bases to trimming and J lost 0 bases, with 14 bases between them. CDR3 nucleotides: TGCAGTGCTCGTGGACAGCAAAACTCTGGAAACACCATATATTTT. It yields the protein CSARGQQNSGNTIYF.

This clone was counted only a few times. The V gene is TRBV10-1, the J gene TRBJ2-1; 7 bases are shared with TRBD2. V shed 5 bases, J shed 9 bases, and the junction held 10 bases outside the gene matches. The CDR3 is 14 residues long. CDR1 WNHNN and CDR2 SYGVQD come from the germline V gene (reference sequence). CDR3 nucleotide sequence: TGCGCCAGCAGTAGCTGGAGGGAGGGCGTTGAGCAGTTCTTC. Its translation is CASSSWREGVEQFF.

V and J are TRBV3-1 (or the pseudogene TRBV3-2) and TRBJ1-6; no definite D call. Looked up from germline, CDR1 is LGHDT and CDR2 is YNNKEL (reference sequence). The CDR3 runs 15 residues. V lost 4 bases, J lost 7 bases, and 14 bases lay in between. CDR3 sequence (DNA): TGTGCCAGCAGCCCCCCGGCGGGGAGGAATTCACCCCTCCACTTT. This sequence encodes CASSPPAGRNSPLHF.

The rearrangement uses TRBV6-4 and TRBJ2-5, with D perhaps TRBD1 (5 bases). The CDR3 sequence is 15 residues long. Germline values: CDR1 MRHNA, CDR2 SNTAGT. V was cut by 0 bases and J by 5 bases, with 13 bases left in between. This CDR3 is CASSDSPRAGETQYF. The DNA for the CDR3 is TGTGCCAGCAGTGACTCCCCCAGGGCTGGGGAGACCCAGTACTTC.

The rearrangement links TRBV5-6 to TRBJ1-1, with D unclear. CDR1 and CDR2 from the germline V gene are SGHDT and YYEEEE. This CDR3 comprises 17 residues. V was trimmed by 1 base and J by 4 bases, leaving 20 bases between them. CDR3: CASSLFGSLSGSTEAFF. CDR3 DNA sequence: TGTGCCAGCAGCTTGTTTGGGTCCCTATCGGGGAGCACTGAAGCTTTCTTT. Full variable domain (outside the CDR3, taken from reference TRBV5-6 and TRBJ1-1): DAGVTQSPTHLIKTRGQQVTLRCSPKSGHDTVSWYQQALGQGPQFIFQYYEEEERQRGNFPDRFSGHQFPNYSSELNVNALLLGDSALYLCASSLFGSLSGSTEAFFGQGTRLTVV.

V is TRBV9 and J is TRBJ2-1, with D tentatively TRBD1 (6 bases). The CDR3 spans 17 residues. Trimming removed 0 bases from V and 0 bases from J, with 13 bases in between. Per germline, CDR1 SGDLS and CDR2 YYNGEE. The CDR3 spells CASSVGGTKSSYNEQFF. The DNA of the CDR3 is TGTGCCAGCAGCGTAGGAGGGACAAAGAGCTCCTACAATGAGCAGTTCTTC.

The V and J genes are TRBV7-9 and TRBJ1-6, with TRBD1 matching 9 bases. Germline CDR1 SEHNR, CDR2 FQNEAQ (reference sequence). With V trimmed by 1 base and J by 10 bases, 5 bases remained unmatched. The CDR3 loop spans 15 amino acids. The CDR3 region is CASSLEGTGTSPLHF. The CDR3 DNA follows: TGTGCCAGCAGCTTAGAAGGGACAGGGACCTCACCCCTCCACTTT.

This chain connects TRBV3-1 (or the pseudogene TRBV3-2) to TRBJ2-2, with 11 bases identical to TRBD1. The J segment lost 3 bases and the V segment lost 7 bases, leaving 10 bases of the junction unmatched. CDR3 length: 17 amino acids. CDR1 is LGHDT and CDR2 is YNNKEL in the germline V gene (reference sequence). CDR3 nucleotides: TGTGCCAGCACCCCCTGGACAGGGGGCCTGGACACCGGGGAGCTGTTTTTT. Protein: CASTPWTGGLDTGELFF.